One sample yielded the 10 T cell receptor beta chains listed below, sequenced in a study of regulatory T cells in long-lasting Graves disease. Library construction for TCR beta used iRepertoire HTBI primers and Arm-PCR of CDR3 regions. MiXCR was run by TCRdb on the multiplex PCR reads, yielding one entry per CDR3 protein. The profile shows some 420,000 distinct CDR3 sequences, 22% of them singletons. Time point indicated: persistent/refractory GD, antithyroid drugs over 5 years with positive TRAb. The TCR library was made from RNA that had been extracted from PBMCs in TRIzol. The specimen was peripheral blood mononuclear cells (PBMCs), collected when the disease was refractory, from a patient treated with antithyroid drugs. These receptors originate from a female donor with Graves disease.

Here the CDR3 DNA reads TGTGCCACTCATCACTCACCGGGACTAGTATCTGATGAGCAGTACTTC. Translating it yields CATHHSPGLVSDEQYF. This sequence joins TRBV10-3 and TRBJ2-7, with 8 positions matching TRBD2. V trimming: 10 bases; J trimming: 7 bases; junction bases outside the gene matches: 21. Germline V lookup: CDR1 ENHRY, CDR2 SYGVKD. This CDR3 is 16 amino acids long.

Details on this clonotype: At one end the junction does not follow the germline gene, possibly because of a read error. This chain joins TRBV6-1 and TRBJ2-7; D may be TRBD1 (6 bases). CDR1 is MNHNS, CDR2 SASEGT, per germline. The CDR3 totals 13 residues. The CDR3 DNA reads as TGTGTCAGCAGCCTAGGGGGAACCTACGAGCAGTACTTC. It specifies CVSSLGGTYEQYF.

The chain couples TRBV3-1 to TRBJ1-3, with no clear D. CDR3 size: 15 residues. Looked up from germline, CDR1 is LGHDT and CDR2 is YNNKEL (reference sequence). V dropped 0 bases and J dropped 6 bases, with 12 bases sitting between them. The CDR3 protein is CASSQDFVQSNTIYF. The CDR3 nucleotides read TGTGCCAGCAGCCAAGATTTTGTACAGTCAAACACCATATATTTT. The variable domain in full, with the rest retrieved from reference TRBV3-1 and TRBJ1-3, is DTAVSQTPKYLVTQMGNDKSIKCEQNLGHDTMYWYKQDSKKFLKIMFSYNNKELIINETVPNRFSPKSPDKAHLNLHINSLELGDSAVYFCASSQDFVQSNTIYFGEGSWLTVV.

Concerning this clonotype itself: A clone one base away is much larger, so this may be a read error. This chain's CDR3 is CASREANYGYTF. DNA of the CDR3: TGTGCCAGCCGGGAAGCCAACTATGGCTACACCTTC. The chain carries TRBV28 and TRBJ1-2; D unclear. Trimming pared 8 bases from V and 2 bases from J, leaving 9 bases between. This CDR3 spans 12 amino acids. The V gene's germline CDR1 is MDHEN and CDR2 SYDVKM.

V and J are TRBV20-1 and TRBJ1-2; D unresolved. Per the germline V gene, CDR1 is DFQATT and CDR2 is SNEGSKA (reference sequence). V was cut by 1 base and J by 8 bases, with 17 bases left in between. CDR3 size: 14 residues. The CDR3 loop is CSARGWADRGGYTF. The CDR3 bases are TGCAGTGCTAGAGGTTGGGCAGACCGGGGAGGCTACACCTTC.

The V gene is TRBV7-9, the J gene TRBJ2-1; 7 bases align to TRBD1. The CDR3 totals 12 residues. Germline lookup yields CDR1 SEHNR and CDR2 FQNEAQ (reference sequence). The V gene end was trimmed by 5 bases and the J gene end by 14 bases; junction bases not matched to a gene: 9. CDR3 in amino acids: CASSLRQGWEFF. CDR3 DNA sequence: TGTGCCAGCAGCCTTCGACAGGGCTGGGAGTTCTTC.

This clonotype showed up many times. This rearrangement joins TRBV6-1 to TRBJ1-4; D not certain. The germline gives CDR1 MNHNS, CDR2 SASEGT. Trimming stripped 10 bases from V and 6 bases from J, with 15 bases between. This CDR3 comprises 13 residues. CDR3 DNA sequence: TGTGCCATTAGGACCGCAAATGATGAAAAACTGTTTTTT. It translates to CAIRTANDEKLFF.

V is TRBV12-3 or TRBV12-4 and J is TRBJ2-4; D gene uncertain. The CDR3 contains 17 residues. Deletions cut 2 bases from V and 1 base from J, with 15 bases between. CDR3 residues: CASSLPPTVPAKNIQYF. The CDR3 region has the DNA TGTGCCAGCAGTTTACCCCCAACGGTCCCGGCCAAAAACATTCAGTACTTC.

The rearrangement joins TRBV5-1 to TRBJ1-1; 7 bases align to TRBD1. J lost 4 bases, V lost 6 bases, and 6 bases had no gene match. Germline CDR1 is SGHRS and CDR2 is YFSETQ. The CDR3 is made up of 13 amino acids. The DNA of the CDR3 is TGCGCCAGCACGTCGACAGGGAGCACTGAAGCTTTCTTT. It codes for CASTSTGSTEAFF.

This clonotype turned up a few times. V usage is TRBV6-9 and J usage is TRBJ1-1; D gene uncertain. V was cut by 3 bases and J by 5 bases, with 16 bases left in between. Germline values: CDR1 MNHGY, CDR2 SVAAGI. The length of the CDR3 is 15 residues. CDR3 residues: CASSYVGTPGTEAFF. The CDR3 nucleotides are TGTGCCAGCAGTTACGTCGGAACTCCGGGGACTGAAGCTTTCTTT.